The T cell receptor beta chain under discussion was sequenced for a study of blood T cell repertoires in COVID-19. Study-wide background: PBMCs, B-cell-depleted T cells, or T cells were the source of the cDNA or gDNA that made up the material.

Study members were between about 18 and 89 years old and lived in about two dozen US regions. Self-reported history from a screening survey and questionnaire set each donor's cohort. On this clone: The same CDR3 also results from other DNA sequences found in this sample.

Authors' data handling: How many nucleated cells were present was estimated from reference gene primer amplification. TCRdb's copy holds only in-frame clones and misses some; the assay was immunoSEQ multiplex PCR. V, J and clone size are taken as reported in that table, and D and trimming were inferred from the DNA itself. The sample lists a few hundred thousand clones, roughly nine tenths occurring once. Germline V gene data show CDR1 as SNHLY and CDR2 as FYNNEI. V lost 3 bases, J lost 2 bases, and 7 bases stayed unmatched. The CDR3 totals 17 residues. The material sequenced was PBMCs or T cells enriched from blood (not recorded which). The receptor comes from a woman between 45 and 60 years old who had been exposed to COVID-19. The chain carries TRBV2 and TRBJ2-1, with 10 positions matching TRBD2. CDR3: CASSESPSGGAYNEQFF. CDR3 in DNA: TGTGCCAGCAGTGAGTCCCCTAGCGGGGGCGCCTACAATGAGCAGTTCTTC.